The T cell receptor beta chain described here comes from a study of shared clonotypes between healthy human individuals. Study-level results: Only blood underwent sampling, and tissue repertoires likely differ. Across four donors, naive CD4 shared around 5%, naive CD8 less than 4%, memory CD4 roughly 2.3%, memory CD8 around 0.36%.

In the original processing: As immunoSEQ supplied junction-only sequences (without quality scores), filtering differed. Method: immunoSEQ multiplex PCR; TCRdb's copy keeps in-frame clones and lacks some. V, J and clone size derive from that table, while D and trimming were established from the DNA sequence. In the table there are roughly 2.2 million clones, just under 95% of which are singletons. The CDR3 is 11 amino acids. V gave up 5 bases and J gave up 5 bases, with 6 bases separating them. This clone was seen only a few times. Its antigen remains unknown. The specimen was naive CD4+ T cells from PBMCs. The subset: CD45RA+ positively selected. This TCR derives from a man aged 18 to 30 in good health. Some clones in this sample may be carry-over from other donors' samples. The chain couples TRBV23-1 to TRBJ1-1, with D unclear. TRBV23-1 is an ORF, with its function uncertain. CDR3 bases: TGCGCCAGCAGTAGGCCAACTGAAGCTTTCTTT. This sequence encodes CASSRPTEAFF.